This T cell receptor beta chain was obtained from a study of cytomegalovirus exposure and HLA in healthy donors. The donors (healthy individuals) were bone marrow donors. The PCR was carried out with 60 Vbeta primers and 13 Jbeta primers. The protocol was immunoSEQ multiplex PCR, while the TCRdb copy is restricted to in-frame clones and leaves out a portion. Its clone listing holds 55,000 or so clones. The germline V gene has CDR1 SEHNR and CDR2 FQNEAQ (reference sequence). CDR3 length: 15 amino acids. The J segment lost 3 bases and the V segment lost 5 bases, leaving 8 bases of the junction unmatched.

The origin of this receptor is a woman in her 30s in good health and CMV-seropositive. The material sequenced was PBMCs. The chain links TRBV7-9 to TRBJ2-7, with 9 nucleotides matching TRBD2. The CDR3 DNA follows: TGTGCCAGCAGCGCGACTAGCGGAGCTTACTACGAGCAGTACTTC. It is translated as CASSATSGAYYEQYF.